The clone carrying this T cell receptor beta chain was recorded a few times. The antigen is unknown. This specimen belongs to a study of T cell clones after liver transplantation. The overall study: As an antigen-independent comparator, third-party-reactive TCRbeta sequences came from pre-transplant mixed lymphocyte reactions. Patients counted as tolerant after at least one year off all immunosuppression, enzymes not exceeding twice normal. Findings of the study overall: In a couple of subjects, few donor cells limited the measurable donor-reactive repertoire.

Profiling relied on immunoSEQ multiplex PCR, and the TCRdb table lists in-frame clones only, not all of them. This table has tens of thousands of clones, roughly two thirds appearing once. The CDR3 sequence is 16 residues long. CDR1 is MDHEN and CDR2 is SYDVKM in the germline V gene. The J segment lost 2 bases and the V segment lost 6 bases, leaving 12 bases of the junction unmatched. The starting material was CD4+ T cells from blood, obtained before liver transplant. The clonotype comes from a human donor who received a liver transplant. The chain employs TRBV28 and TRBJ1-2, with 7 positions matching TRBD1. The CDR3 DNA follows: TGTGCCAGCAGACAATCAGGGGGTTTAGGGAACTATGGCTACACCTTC. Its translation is CASRQSGGLGNYGYTF.